This TCR beta chain was recovered during a study of OX40 agonist ivuxolimab in advanced cancers. Background on the study: Ivuxolimab doses were 0.01, 0.1, 0.3, 1.5, 3 or 10 mg/kg every 2 weeks.

Concerning this clone itself: What it recognizes is unknown.

The table came from immunoSEQ multiplex PCR; TCRdb's copy has only in-frame clones and leaves some out. The sample consists of over 50,000 clones, roughly four fifths of them appearing once. Broader study findings: More expanded clones were found, on average, in CD8+ than in CD4+ T cells.

This TCR came from an adult with an advanced solid tumor such as melanoma, head and neck, liver or kidney cancer. The sample was CD4+ or CD8+ T cells sorted from blood, taken in a trial of the OX40 agonist ivuxolimab.

The CDR3 nucleotides are TGTGCCAGCAGCGATACTAGCGTCAATGAGCAGTTCTTC. It translates to CASSDTSVNEQFF. The chain employs TRBV7-2 and TRBJ2-1; the match to TRBD2 covers 7 bases. Trimming removed 5 bases from V and 6 bases from J; junction bases left unmatched: 4. CDR1 and CDR2 (germline): SGHTA, FQGNSA. The CDR3 is made up of 13 amino acids.